A selection of T cell receptor beta chains follows, all from one sample in a study of blood T cell repertoires in COVID-19. Generated by immunoSEQ multiplex PCR, the TCRdb table keeps only in-frame clones and is missing some. Of 270,000 or so clones listed, around 90% are singletons. The sample comprised peripheral blood. These receptors were collected from a woman aged 55-70 years with COVID-19, enrolled during active disease. Both conserved end residues are part of each CDR3. The order of the fields is V gene, D gene, clone size, CDR3 length, J gene, CDR3 DNA, CDR3 protein. The D gene is left open where the match is weak. Clone sizes are given selectively: once, few, many, or a class where the clone is expanded.

v_gene: TRBV27; d_gene: -; abundance: -; len: 13; j_gene: TRBJ2-7; CDR3nt: TGTGCCAGCAGTTCCAGGGGGGTTCACGAGCAGTACTTC; CDR3aa: CASSSRGVHEQYF
v_gene: TRBV7-8; d_gene: TRBD2; abundance: -; len: 12; j_gene: TRBJ2-7; CDR3nt: TGTGCCAGCAGTCCCGGGGGGTACGAGCAGTACTTC; CDR3aa: CASSPGGYEQYF
v_gene: TRBV9; d_gene: -; abundance: -; len: 15; j_gene: TRBJ1-5; CDR3nt: TGTGCCAGCAGCGTAGATGGGGGGAGCAATCAGCCCCAGCATTTT; CDR3aa: CASSVDGGSNQPQHF
v_gene: TRBV9; d_gene: TRBD1; abundance: -; len: 18; j_gene: TRBJ1-4; CDR3nt: TGTGCCAGCAGCACAAGAGCCTCCACAGGGGCGATTAATGAAAAACTGTTTTTT; CDR3aa: CASSTRASTGAINEKLFF
v_gene: TRBV7-9; d_gene: TRBD1; abundance: -; len: 18; j_gene: TRBJ2-2; CDR3nt: TGTGCCAGCAGCTCTATTGAGGGACAGGGGCCCGCCCGGGGGGAGCTGTTTTTT; CDR3aa: CASSSIEGQGPARGELFF
v_gene: TRBV7-9; d_gene: TRBD1; abundance: -; len: 16; j_gene: TRBJ1-2; CDR3nt: TGTGCCAGCAGCCAGCCCCTCCGGGACAGGGGTAAAGGCTACACCTTC; CDR3aa: CASSQPLRDRGKGYTF
v_gene: TRBV9; d_gene: -; abundance: -; len: 14; j_gene: TRBJ2-7; CDR3nt: TGTGCCAGCAGCGCTCGACTTAGCTCCTACGAGCAGTACTTC; CDR3aa: CASSARLSSYEQYF
v_gene: TRBV5-6; d_gene: -; abundance: -; len: 15; j_gene: TRBJ2-3; CDR3nt: TGTGCCAGCAGCTTGGCCGGGGCAGGGGTGGATACGCAGTATTTT; CDR3aa: CASSLAGAGVDTQYF
v_gene: TRBV29-1; d_gene: -; abundance: -; len: 15; j_gene: TRBJ2-2; CDR3nt: TGCAGCGTTGAAGATGCCAGGGGAGAGACCGGGGAGCTGTTTTTT; CDR3aa: CSVEDARGETGELFF
v_gene: TRBV27; d_gene: TRBD2; abundance: -; len: 16; j_gene: TRBJ2-2; CDR3nt: TGTGCCAGCAGTTTTCAGGCGCAGGGAGGGACCGGGGAGCTGTTTTTT; CDR3aa: CASSFQAQGGTGELFF
v_gene: TRBV9; d_gene: -; abundance: -; len: 15; j_gene: TRBJ2-2; CDR3nt: TGTGCCAGCAGCGTGGCCAGCAACTACCCCGGGGAGCTGTTTTTT; CDR3aa: CASSVASNYPGELFF
v_gene: TRBV29-1; d_gene: -; abundance: -; len: 11; j_gene: TRBJ1-1; CDR3nt: TGCAGCGGAAACAGGTACACTGAAGCTTTCTTT; CDR3aa: CSGNRYTEAFF
v_gene: TRBV19; d_gene: TRBD1; abundance: -; len: 13; j_gene: TRBJ1-2; CDR3nt: TGTGCCAGTAGTATGGACAGGTCGTATGGCTACACCTTC; CDR3aa: CASSMDRSYGYTF
v_gene: TRBV5-1; d_gene: -; abundance: -; len: 14; j_gene: TRBJ2-3; CDR3nt: TGCGCCAGCAGCTTATCACTCCCCGGAGATACGCAGTATTTT; CDR3aa: CASSLSLPGDTQYF
v_gene: TRBV10-3; d_gene: -; abundance: -; len: 15; j_gene: TRBJ1-2; CDR3nt: TGTGCCATCAGTGAAGGGGCCAGTCCTAACTATGGCTACACCTTC; CDR3aa: CAISEGASPNYGYTF
v_gene: TRBV10-3; d_gene: -; abundance: -; len: 15; j_gene: TRBJ1-2; CDR3nt: TGTGCCATCACCCCGGCAGGGTTCAAGGGCTATGGCTACACCTTC; CDR3aa: CAITPAGFKGYGYTF
v_gene: TRBV7-9; d_gene: -; abundance: -; len: 15; j_gene: TRBJ2-7; CDR3nt: TGTGCCAGCAGCTCCGGTTGGTCTTCCTCCTACGAGCAGTACTTC; CDR3aa: CASSSGWSSSYEQYF
v_gene: TRBV19; d_gene: -; abundance: -; len: 17; j_gene: TRBJ1-5; CDR3nt: TGTGCCAGTAGTATATCAGGGTTAAGTTCGAGCAATCAGCCCCAGCATTTT; CDR3aa: CASSISGLSSSNQPQHF
v_gene: TRBV4-1; d_gene: -; abundance: -; len: 16; j_gene: TRBJ2-7; CDR3nt: TGCGCCAGCAGCCCGCAGGGGCGCGGTGGGACCTACGAGCAGTACTTC; CDR3aa: CASSPQGRGGTYEQYF
v_gene: TRBV7-2; d_gene: TRBD1; abundance: -; len: 17; j_gene: TRBJ1-5; CDR3nt: TGTGCCAGCAGCTTCGTTCTAGGGGGCGCAAGCAATCAGCCCCAGCATTTT; CDR3aa: CASSFVLGGASNQPQHF
v_gene: TRBV11-3; d_gene: -; abundance: once; len: 14; j_gene: TRBJ1-6; CDR3nt: TGTGCCAGCAGTGAGGAGTCCTATAATTCACCCCTCCACTTT; CDR3aa: CASSEESYNSPLHF
v_gene: TRBV6-6; d_gene: -; abundance: -; len: 12; j_gene: TRBJ1-5; CDR3nt: TGTGCCAGCAGAGAGCTGGATCAGCCCCAGCATTTT; CDR3aa: CASRELDQPQHF
v_gene: TRBV7-6; d_gene: -; abundance: -; len: 15; j_gene: TRBJ2-2; CDR3nt: TGTGCCAGCAGCCCAGGGTTCCTAAACACCGGGGAGCTGTTTTTT; CDR3aa: CASSPGFLNTGELFF
v_gene: TRBV12-5; d_gene: -; abundance: -; len: 14; j_gene: TRBJ1-3; CDR3nt: TGTGCTAGTGCCCCCCTTCACACCGGAAACACCATATATTTT; CDR3aa: CASAPLHTGNTIYF
v_gene: TRBV6-1; d_gene: TRBD1; abundance: -; len: 15; j_gene: TRBJ1-6; CDR3nt: TGTGCCAGCACCCTTGGGGGGACAGATAATTCACCCCTCCACTTT; CDR3aa: CASTLGGTDNSPLHF
v_gene: TRBV18; d_gene: -; abundance: -; len: 15; j_gene: TRBJ1-4; CDR3nt: TGTGCCAGCTCACCGCCTACAGGGAGAGTTGAAAAACTGTTTTTT; CDR3aa: CASSPPTGRVEKLFF
v_gene: TRBV18; d_gene: TRBD1; abundance: -; len: 16; j_gene: TRBJ1-1; CDR3nt: TGTGCCAGCTCACCAGATAGAGGGACAGCGAACACTGAAGCTTTCTTT; CDR3aa: CASSPDRGTANTEAFF
v_gene: TRBV5-6; d_gene: -; abundance: -; len: 11; j_gene: TRBJ1-2; CDR3nt: TGTGCCAGCGGTGATTTGCGAGGCTACACCTTC; CDR3aa: CASGDLRGYTF
v_gene: TRBV5-6; d_gene: -; abundance: -; len: 13; j_gene: TRBJ1-2; CDR3nt: TGTGCCAGCAGTGTACGGGATATTTATGGCTACACCTTC; CDR3aa: CASSVRDIYGYTF
v_gene: TRBV7-2; d_gene: TRBD2; abundance: -; len: 16; j_gene: TRBJ2-3; CDR3nt: TGTGCCAGCAGCCGGACTAGCGGGGGGGCCTCAGATACGCAGTATTTT; CDR3aa: CASSRTSGGASDTQYF
v_gene: TRBV15; d_gene: -; abundance: once; len: 14; j_gene: TRBJ1-6; CDR3nt: TGTGCCACCAGCAGAGATAGACACTCAGGGCCCCTCCACTTT; CDR3aa: CATSRDRHSGPLHF
v_gene: TRBV10-3; d_gene: -; abundance: -; len: 13; j_gene: TRBJ2-1; CDR3nt: TGTGCCATAATGGCAGGGGCCAACAATGAGCAGTTCTTC; CDR3aa: CAIMAGANNEQFF
v_gene: TRBV19; d_gene: -; abundance: -; len: 15; j_gene: TRBJ1-2; CDR3nt: TGTGCCAGTAGTATCGGTTGGGGGCAAACGGGTGGCTACACCTTC; CDR3aa: CASSIGWGQTGGYTF
v_gene: TRBV19; d_gene: TRBD1; abundance: -; len: 13; j_gene: TRBJ1-6; CDR3nt: TGTGCCAGTGGGGGGGACAGGGATTCACCCCTCCACTTT; CDR3aa: CASGGDRDSPLHF
v_gene: TRBV5-4; d_gene: -; abundance: once; len: 16; j_gene: TRBJ1-2; CDR3nt: TGTGCCAGCAGCTTGAGCCTAGACAGAATTTTCTATGGCTACACCTTC; CDR3aa: CASSLSLDRIFYGYTF
v_gene: TRBV15; d_gene: TRBD1; abundance: -; len: 15; j_gene: TRBJ1-5; CDR3nt: TGTGCCACCAGCAGTCCCGGGACAGGGTTCTTTTCCCAGCATTTT; CDR3aa: CATSSPGTGFFSQHF
v_gene: TRBV12-3/TRBV12-4; d_gene: TRBD1; abundance: few; len: 13; j_gene: TRBJ1-1; CDR3nt: TGTGCCAGCAGCCTAACAGGGGCCACTGAAGCTTTCTTT; CDR3aa: CASSLTGATEAFF
v_gene: TRBV6-4; d_gene: TRBD1; abundance: -; len: 14; j_gene: TRBJ1-6; CDR3nt: TGTGCCAGCAGTGACGGGACAGGAAATTCACCCCTCCACTTT; CDR3aa: CASSDGTGNSPLHF
v_gene: TRBV7-8; d_gene: -; abundance: -; len: 12; j_gene: TRBJ1-2; CDR3nt: TGTGCCAGCAGCTTAGTTTCATATGGCTACACCTTC; CDR3aa: CASSLVSYGYTF
v_gene: TRBV12-2; d_gene: -; abundance: -; len: 15; j_gene: TRBJ1-2; CDR3nt: TGTGCAAGTCGCTTCGATCCCGCAGGGGGCCATGGCTACACCTTC; CDR3aa: CASRFDPAGGHGYTF
v_gene: TRBV10-3; d_gene: TRBD2; abundance: -; len: 14; j_gene: TRBJ2-1; CDR3nt: TGTGCCATCAGTCCGACTAGCGGGTACAATGAGCAGTTCTTC; CDR3aa: CAISPTSGYNEQFF
v_gene: TRBV25-1; d_gene: -; abundance: -; len: 16; j_gene: TRBJ1-4; CDR3nt: TGTGCCAGCAGTCACCCCCCGGGGGGGAACAATGAAAAACTGTTTTTT; CDR3aa: CASSHPPGGNNEKLFF
v_gene: TRBV27; d_gene: TRBD1; abundance: -; len: 16; j_gene: TRBJ1-1; CDR3nt: TGTGCCACCTACGGTTCCGACGACAGGGATTTGACTGAAGCTTTCTTT; CDR3aa: CATYGSDDRDLTEAFF
v_gene: TRBV5-1; d_gene: -; abundance: -; len: 14; j_gene: TRBJ2-1; CDR3nt: TGCGCCAGCAGCTTGGAGGCAGGGCGGAATGAGCAGTTCTTC; CDR3aa: CASSLEAGRNEQFF
v_gene: TRBV30; d_gene: -; abundance: -; len: 13; j_gene: TRBJ2-1; CDR3nt: TGTGCCTGGAGTGGAGACAGCCCCAATGAGCAGTTCTTC; CDR3aa: CAWSGDSPNEQFF
v_gene: TRBV7-3; d_gene: TRBD1; abundance: -; len: 19; j_gene: TRBJ1-5; CDR3nt: TGTGCCAGCAGCTTAAGAGTTAGACAGGGAGACAATAGCAATCAGCCCCAGCATTTT; CDR3aa: CASSLRVRQGDNSNQPQHF
v_gene: TRBV30; d_gene: -; abundance: -; len: 12; j_gene: TRBJ1-6; CDR3nt: TGTGCCTGGAGTAGGAGAAATTCACCCCTCCACTTT; CDR3aa: CAWSRRNSPLHF
v_gene: TRBV12-3/TRBV12-4; d_gene: -; abundance: -; len: 13; j_gene: TRBJ1-1; CDR3nt: TGTGCCAGCAGTCCCCGTCCCAGCACTGAAGCTTTCTTT; CDR3aa: CASSPRPSTEAFF
v_gene: TRBV7-9; d_gene: -; abundance: -; len: 12; j_gene: TRBJ2-7; CDR3nt: TGTGCCAGCAGCCATAGTTTGGGGCAGCAGTACTTC; CDR3aa: CASSHSLGQQYF
v_gene: TRBV4-3; d_gene: -; abundance: once; len: 15; j_gene: TRBJ1-1; CDR3nt: TGCGCCAGCAGCCGAACAGGGATAATCGCCGCTGAAGCTTTCTTT; CDR3aa: CASSRTGIIAAEAFF
v_gene: TRBV28; d_gene: TRBD1; abundance: -; len: 14; j_gene: TRBJ2-7; CDR3nt: TGTGCCAGCAGTTTAAGGGGGCCCTCCTACGAGCAGTACTTC; CDR3aa: CASSLRGPSYEQYF
v_gene: TRBV11-2; d_gene: -; abundance: -; len: 14; j_gene: TRBJ1-1; CDR3nt: TGTGCCAGCAGATTGACAGATCTGAACACTGAAGCTTTCTTT; CDR3aa: CASRLTDLNTEAFF
v_gene: TRBV9; d_gene: TRBD1; abundance: -; len: 14; j_gene: TRBJ2-3; CDR3nt: TGTGCCAGCAGCATCGGGACAGGCACAGATACGCAGTATTTT; CDR3aa: CASSIGTGTDTQYF
v_gene: TRBV7-9; d_gene: TRBD1; abundance: once; len: 16; j_gene: TRBJ1-5; CDR3nt: TGTGCCAGCAGCCGACAGGGGGCTTATAGCAATCAGCCCCAGCATTTT; CDR3aa: CASSRQGAYSNQPQHF
v_gene: TRBV9; d_gene: -; abundance: -; len: 13; j_gene: TRBJ1-1; CDR3nt: TGTGCCAGCAGCGTATCCGGAGCGGGGGCAGCTTTCTTT; CDR3aa: CASSVSGAGAAFF
v_gene: TRBV7-2; d_gene: -; abundance: few; len: 15; j_gene: TRBJ1-5; CDR3nt: TGTGCCAGCAGCTTAGTCAGCGACAGCAATCAGCCCCAGCATTTT; CDR3aa: CASSLVSDSNQPQHF